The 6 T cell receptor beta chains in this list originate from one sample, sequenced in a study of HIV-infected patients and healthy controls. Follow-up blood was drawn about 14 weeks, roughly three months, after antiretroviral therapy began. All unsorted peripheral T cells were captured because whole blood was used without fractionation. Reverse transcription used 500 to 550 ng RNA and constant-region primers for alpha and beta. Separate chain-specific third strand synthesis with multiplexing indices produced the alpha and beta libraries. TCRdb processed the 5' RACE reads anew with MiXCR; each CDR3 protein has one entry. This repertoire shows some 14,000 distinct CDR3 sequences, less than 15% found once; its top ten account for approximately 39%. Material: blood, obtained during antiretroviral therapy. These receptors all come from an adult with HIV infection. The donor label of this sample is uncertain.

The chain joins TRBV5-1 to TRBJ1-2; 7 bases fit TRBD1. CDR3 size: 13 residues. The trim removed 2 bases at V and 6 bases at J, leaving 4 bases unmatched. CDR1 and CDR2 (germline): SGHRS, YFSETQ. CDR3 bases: TGCGCCAGCAGCTTCGACAGGGAACATGGCTACACCTTC. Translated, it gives CASSFDREHGYTF.

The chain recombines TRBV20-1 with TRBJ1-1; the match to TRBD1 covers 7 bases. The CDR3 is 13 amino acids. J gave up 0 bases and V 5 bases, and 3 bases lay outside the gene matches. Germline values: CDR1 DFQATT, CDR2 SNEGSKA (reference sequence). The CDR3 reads CSAPGQMNTEAFF. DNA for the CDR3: TGCAGTGCTCCGGGACAGATGAACACTGAAGCTTTCTTT.

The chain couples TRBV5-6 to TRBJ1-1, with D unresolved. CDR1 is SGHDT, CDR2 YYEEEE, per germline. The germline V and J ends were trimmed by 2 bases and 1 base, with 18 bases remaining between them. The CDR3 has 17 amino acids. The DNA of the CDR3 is TGTGCCAGCAGCTTTGAGCGAGCGGTGGTTCAGAACACTGAAGCTTTCTTT. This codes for CASSFERAVVQNTEAFF.

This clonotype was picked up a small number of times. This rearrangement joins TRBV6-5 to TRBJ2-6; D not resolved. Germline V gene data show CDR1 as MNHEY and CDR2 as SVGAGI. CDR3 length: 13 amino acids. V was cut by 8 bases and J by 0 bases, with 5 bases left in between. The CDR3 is CASSGSGANVLTF. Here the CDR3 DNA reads TGTGCCAGCTCCGGCTCTGGGGCCAACGTCCTGACTTTC.

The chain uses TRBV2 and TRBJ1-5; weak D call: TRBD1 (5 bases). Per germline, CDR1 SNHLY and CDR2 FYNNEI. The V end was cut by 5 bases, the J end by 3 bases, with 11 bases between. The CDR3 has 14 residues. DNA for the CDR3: TGTGCCAGCAGTTCGGCAGGGTTCAATCAGCCCCAGCATTTT. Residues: CASSSAGFNQPQHF.

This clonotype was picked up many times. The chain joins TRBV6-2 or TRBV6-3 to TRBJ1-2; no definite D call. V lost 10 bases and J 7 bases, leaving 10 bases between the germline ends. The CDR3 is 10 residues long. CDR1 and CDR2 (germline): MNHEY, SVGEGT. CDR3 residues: CATLAVGYTF. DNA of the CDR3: TGTGCCACCCTGGCAGTTGGCTACACCTTC.